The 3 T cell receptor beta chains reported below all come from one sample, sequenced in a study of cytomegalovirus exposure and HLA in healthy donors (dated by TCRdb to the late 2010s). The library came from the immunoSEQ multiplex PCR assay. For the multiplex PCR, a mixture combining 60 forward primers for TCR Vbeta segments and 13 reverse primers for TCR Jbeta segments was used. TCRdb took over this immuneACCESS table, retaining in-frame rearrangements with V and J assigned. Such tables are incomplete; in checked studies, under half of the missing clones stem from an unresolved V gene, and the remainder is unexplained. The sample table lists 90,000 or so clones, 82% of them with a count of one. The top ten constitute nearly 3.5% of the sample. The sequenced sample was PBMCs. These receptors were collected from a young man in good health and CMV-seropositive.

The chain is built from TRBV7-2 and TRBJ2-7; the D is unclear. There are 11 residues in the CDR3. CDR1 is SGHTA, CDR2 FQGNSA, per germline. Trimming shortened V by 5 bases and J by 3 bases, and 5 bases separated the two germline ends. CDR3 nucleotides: TGTGCCAGCAGCGCAGACTACGAGCAGTACTTC. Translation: CASSADYEQYF. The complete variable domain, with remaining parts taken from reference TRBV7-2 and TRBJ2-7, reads GAGVSQSPSNKVTEKGKDVELRCDPISGHTALYWYRQSLGQGLEFLIYFQGNSAPDKSGLPSDRFSAERTGGSVSTLTIQRTQQEDSAVYLCASSADYEQYFGPGTRLTVT.

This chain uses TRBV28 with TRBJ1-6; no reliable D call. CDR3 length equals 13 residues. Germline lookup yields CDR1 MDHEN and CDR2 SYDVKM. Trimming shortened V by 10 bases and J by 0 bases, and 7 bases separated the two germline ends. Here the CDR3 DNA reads TGTGCCACCACGGGCTCCTATAATTCACCCCTCCACTTT. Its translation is CATTGSYNSPLHF.

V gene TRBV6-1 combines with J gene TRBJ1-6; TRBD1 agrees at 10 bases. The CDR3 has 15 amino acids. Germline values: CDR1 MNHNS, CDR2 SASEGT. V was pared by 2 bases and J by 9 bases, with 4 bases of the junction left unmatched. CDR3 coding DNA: TGTGCCAGCAGTGAATGGGGACAGGGGCCTTCACCCCTCCACTTT. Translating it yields CASSEWGQGPSPLHF.